Following are 22 T cell receptor beta chains from one sample sequenced in a study of T cells after yellow fever vaccination. In TCRdb, the 5' RACE reads were re-called with MiXCR into one record per CDR3 protein. The repertoire holds 400,000 or so distinct CDR3 sequences, roughly 11% seen once, with less than 20% in the top ten. This specimen consisted of PBMCs, obtained on the day of the first yellow fever vaccination. Every receptor here comes from a young man who received the YFV17D yellow fever vaccine.

This clonotype was observed a handful of times. The chain employs TRBV7-2 and TRBJ2-5; 9 positions agree with TRBD2. The CDR3 is 15 amino acids. V gave up 7 bases and J gave up 5 bases; unmatched junction bases: 11. Germline CDR1 is SGHTA and CDR2 is FQGNSA. The CDR3 sequence: CASNPLAGARETQYF. CDR3 nucleotide sequence: TGTGCCAGCAACCCCTTAGCGGGGGCTAGGGAGACCCAGTACTTC.

The gene calls are TRBV5-1 and TRBJ2-2; D ambiguous. Trimming shortened V by 0 bases and J by 4 bases, and 7 bases separated the two germline ends. Germline V gives CDR1 SGHRS, CDR2 YFSETQ. The CDR3 has 14 residues. The CDR3 reads CASSLDRSTGELFF. The CDR3 coding sequence is TGCGCCAGCAGCTTGGACAGATCCACCGGGGAGCTGTTTTTT. Complete variable domain (other parts from reference TRBV5-1 and TRBJ2-2): KAGVTQTPRYLIKTRGQQVTLSCSPISGHRSVSWYQQTPGQGLQFLFEYFSETQRNKGNFPGRFSGRQFSNSRSEMNVSTLELGDSALYLCASSLDRSTGELFFGEGSRLTVL.

This clonotype has only a few counts. The V and J genes are TRBV20-1 and TRBJ2-1; no reliable D call. V lost 1 base and J lost 4, with 11 bases in between. Germline-derived CDR1 and CDR2 are DFQATT and SNEGSKA (reference sequence). This CDR3 has 14 amino acids. The CDR3, as DNA: TGCAGTGCTAGAGCAGCACCTGATTACAATGAGCAGTTCTTC. It translates to CSARAAPDYNEQFF.

This clonotype was seen repeatedly, ten times or more. The gene calls are TRBV7-7 and TRBJ2-5; 7 bases are shared with TRBD1. With V trimmed by 2 bases and J by 1 base, 4 bases remained unmatched. The CDR3 totals 15 residues. Germline loops: CDR1 SSHAT, CDR2 FNYEAQ (reference sequence). The CDR3 protein is CASSLNRGPQETQYF. CDR3 coding DNA: TGTGCCAGCAGCTTAAATAGGGGGCCCCAAGAGACCCAGTACTTC.

This clonotype was observed a handful of times. This chain joins TRBV7-6 and TRBJ2-7; 7 bases agree with TRBD1. Germline V CDR1 and CDR2: SGHVS, FNYEAQ. This CDR3 has 16 residues. The V and J ends lost 5 bases and 5 bases, in that order; junction bases with no gene match: 15. CDR3: CASSPTTGLGYDEQYF. The CDR3, as DNA: TGTGCCAGCAGCCCGACGACAGGGCTGGGGTACGACGAGCAGTACTTC.

This clonotype was found a few times. This chain uses TRBV14 with TRBJ2-7, with D perhaps given as TRBD1 or TRBD2 (6 bases each). Germline assignment: CDR1 SGHDN and CDR2 FVKESK. Deletions cut 0 bases from V and 7 bases from J, with 13 bases between. The CDR3 is 14 residues long. CDR3 bases: TGTGCCAGCAGCCAAGACCGGGGGCTTCGGGAGCAGTACGTC. It yields the protein CASSQDRGLREQYV.

This clonotype has just a few counts. V usage is TRBV28 and J usage is TRBJ2-5; 9 nucleotides align to TRBD2. Germline V gene data show CDR1 as MDHEN and CDR2 as SYDVKM. This CDR3 is 15 amino acids long. The trim removed 4 bases at V and 5 bases at J, leaving 8 bases unmatched. The CDR3 bases are TGTGCCAGCAGTTCCGGCGGGGGGGCCCGGGAGACCCAGTACTTC. This encodes CASSSGGGARETQYF.

The chain couples TRBV11-2 to TRBJ2-1; 9 bases align to TRBD1. Unmatched junction bases numbered 8, after V lost 5 bases and J lost 6 bases. Germline values: CDR1 SGHAT, CDR2 FQNNGV. There are 15 residues in the CDR3. The CDR3 nucleotides are TGTGCCAGCAGCCCCACAGGGGGCTCGCCCAATGAGCAGTTCTTC. Its translation is CASSPTGGSPNEQFF.

This chain connects TRBV7-9 to TRBJ1-2, with D unclear. Looked up from germline, CDR1 is SEHNR and CDR2 is FQNEAQ (reference sequence). V gave up 2 bases and J gave up 7 bases, with 8 bases separating them. The CDR3 spans 12 residues. This chain's CDR3 is CASSLNEGGYTF. The CDR3 DNA reads TGTGCCAGCAGCTTAAACGAAGGTGGCTACACCTTC.

This rearrangement joins TRBV5-5 to TRBJ2-3; D remains ambiguous. This CDR3 has 12 residues. V was pared by 4 bases and J by 3 bases, with 6 bases between. In germline, CDR1 is SGHKS, CDR2 YYEKEE (reference sequence). CDR3 residues: CASSTMTDTQYF. The CDR3, as DNA: TGTGCCAGCAGCACTATGACAGATACGCAGTATTTT.

The chain has TRBV28 and TRBJ1-1; tentatively, D is TRBD1 (5 bases). The germline V gene has CDR1 MDHEN and CDR2 SYDVKM. The CDR3 extends over 13 amino acids. V dropped 8 bases and J dropped 3 bases, with 13 bases sitting between them. The CDR3 sequence: CASGEGPDTEAFF. As DNA, the CDR3 is TGTGCCAGCGGCGAGGGGCCAGACACTGAAGCTTTCTTT.

This clonotype came up a few times. This sequence joins TRBV6-1 and TRBJ1-1; 7 bases line up with TRBD1. CDR3 length: 15 amino acids. Germline V gene data show CDR1 as MNHNS and CDR2 as SASEGT. J gave up 4 bases and V 7 bases, and 12 bases lay outside the gene matches. In nucleotides, the CDR3 is TGTGCCAGCACCCGAGGGTCGACAGGGCGCACTGAAGCTTTCTTT. Translated, it gives CASTRGSTGRTEAFF.

The V call is TRBV11-1, the J call TRBJ1-3; TRBD1 is a possible D gene (5 bases). V lost 5 bases, J lost 3 bases, and 23 bases lay in between. This CDR3 region has 18 residues. CDR1 and CDR2 (germline): SGHAT, FQDESV (reference sequence). The CDR3 bases are TGTGCCAGCAGCGGGTGGGACCCGTCTTCCTCTGGTGGAAACACCATATATTTT. Translating gives CASSGWDPSSSGGNTIYF. Based on the CDR3 plus reference TRBV11-1 and TRBJ1-3, the full variable domain is EAEVAQSPRYKITEKSQAVAFWCDPISGHATLYWYRQILGQGPELLVQFQDESVVDDSQLPKDRFSAERLKGVDSTLKIQPAELGDSAMYLCASSGWDPSSSGGNTIYFGEGSWLTVV.

This clonotype was seen only a few times. This sequence joins TRBV12-3 or TRBV12-4 and TRBJ1-1; 8 nucleotides match TRBD1. The CDR3 sequence is 15 residues long. The V segment lost 1 base and the J segment 11 bases; nucleotides outside the gene matches: 12. CDR3 bases: TGTGCCAGCAGTTTAGAATCAGGGGACAGGTCAAGGGCTTTCTTT. Translating it yields CASSLESGDRSRAFF.

In its sample, this clonotype was seen many times. This chain connects TRBV5-5 to TRBJ1-4; 8 bases align to TRBD1. CDR3 length: 15 amino acids. Losses at the gene ends were 0 bases for V and 5 bases for J; bases not matched to a gene: 3. Germline assignment: CDR1 SGHKS and CDR2 YYEKEE (reference sequence). The CDR3 spells CASSLGQGRNEKLFF. The CDR3 coding sequence is TGTGCCAGCAGCTTGGGACAGGGGAGAAATGAAAAACTGTTTTTT.

The chain uses TRBV5-1 and TRBJ2-5; D is possibly TRBD1 (5 bases). The length of the CDR3 is 14 residues. Germline V lookup: CDR1 SGHRS, CDR2 YFSETQ. The V end was cut by 2 bases, the J end by 2 bases, with 10 bases between. The CDR3 nucleotides read TGCGCCAGCAGCTTCCAGGGTAGGCAAGAGACCCAGTACTTC. The encoded protein is CASSFQGRQETQYF.

This chain links TRBV6-5 with TRBJ1-2; D gene ambiguous. V lost 2 bases, J lost 4 bases, and 8 bases lay in between. This CDR3 has 13 residues. Germline lookup yields CDR1 MNHEY and CDR2 SVGAGI. The CDR3 protein is CASSYGRAYGYTF. CDR3 sequence (DNA): TGTGCCAGCAGTTACGGGCGGGCCTATGGCTACACCTTC.

The rearrangement uses TRBV9 and TRBJ2-5; maybe TRBD2 (5 bases). V shed 0 bases and J shed 5 bases, with 11 bases lying between them. Germline values: CDR1 SGDLS, CDR2 YYNGEE. This CDR3 contains 14 residues. This CDR3 reads CASSVVGAEETQYF. The CDR3 DNA follows: TGTGCCAGCAGCGTAGTCGGAGCGGAGGAGACCCAGTACTTC.

In its sample, this clonotype was seen a few times. The chain combines TRBV5-1 with TRBJ2-1; no firm D call. CDR3 size: 14 residues. V dropped 2 bases and J dropped 3 bases, with 9 bases sitting between them. Germline-derived CDR1 and CDR2 are SGHRS and YFSETQ. The CDR3 sequence is CASSLGPDYNEQFF. The DNA of the CDR3 is TGCGCCAGCAGCTTAGGACCGGACTACAATGAGCAGTTCTTC.

The chain joins TRBV2 to TRBJ2-3; D remains ambiguous. This CDR3 has 13 residues. CDR1 is SNHLY and CDR2 is FYNNEI in the germline V gene. Trimming left V 9 bases short and J 7 bases short, with 17 bases between. CDR3 sequence: CARGDVGSNTQYF. The CDR3 DNA reads as TGTGCCAGAGGAGACGTAGGATCGAATACGCAGTATTTT.

This clonotype appeared many times. This chain links TRBV12-3 or TRBV12-4 with TRBJ1-6; D is ambiguous. The CDR3 totals 14 residues. The ends were cut back, 6 bases at V and 7 bases at J, with 13 bases in the middle. CDR3 sequence reads: CASSPTGVNSPLHF. As DNA, the CDR3 is TGTGCCAGCAGCCCTACCGGGGTCAATTCACCCCTCCACTTT.

The chain couples TRBV5-1 to TRBJ2-3; 12 nucleotides agree with TRBD1. Germline loops: CDR1 SGHRS, CDR2 YFSETQ. The trim removed 6 bases at V and 7 bases at J, leaving 9 bases unmatched. The CDR3 runs 15 residues. The DNA of the CDR3 is TGCGCCAGCAAACCGGGACAGGGGGCTCCTAATACGCAGTATTTT. Amino acid sequence: CASKPGQGAPNTQYF.